Listed below are T cell receptor beta chains from one sample, sequenced in a study of identical twins. TCRdb fed the 5' RACE reads into MiXCR, producing one record per CDR3 protein. There are 450,000 or so distinct CDR3 sequences in the sample; around 14% occur only once, and roughly 0.5% lies in the top ten. The same data also went into a second study, on yellow fever vaccine responses in identical twins.

Sequenced sample: CD4+ T cells sorted from blood. The receptors derive from a woman aged 18 to 35 in good health. The CDR3 runs from the conserved cysteine through the conserved F or W. D genes are given only for firm matches. Size is omitted from some rows. Given values are once, few, many or a class for expanded clones.

d_call clone_size j_call v_call cdr3_nt cdr3_aa
NA few TRBJ1-1 TRBV19 TGTGCCAGTACCTTATTTCCGATACAGGGTATGAACACTGAAGCTTTCTTT CASTLFPIQGMNTEAFF
TRBD2 NA TRBJ2-7 TRBV4-3 TGCGCCAGCAGCCAAGGGGGCGGGGGAACCTACGAGCAGTACTTC CASSQGGGGTYEQYF
TRBD1 NA TRBJ1-2 TRBV7-8 TGTGCCAGCAGCCAGAGGACAGGGTCGGCTGGCTACACCTTC CASSQRTGSAGYTF
NA many TRBJ1-1 TRBV10-2 TGCGCCAGCGTTCGTCCGTCGATGAACACTGAAGCTTTCTTT CASVRPSMNTEAFF
TRBD1 many TRBJ2-1 TRBV29-1 TGCAGCGTTCGCGACAGGGTCTACAATGAGCAGTTCTTC CSVRDRVYNEQFF
NA few TRBJ2-7 TRBV4-3 TGCGCCAGCAGCCAAGTTCTACGGATTGCGGGGGCAGGAGGCTCCTACGAGCAGTACTTC CASSQVLRIAGAGGSYEQYF
NA few TRBJ2-1 TRBV7-2 TGTGCCAGCAGCTTAAAGGCCTACAATGAGCAGTTCTTC CASSLKAYNEQFF
NA NA TRBJ2-1 TRBV27 TGTGCCAGCAGTTATACGACTAGTACGCCGGAGTTCTTC CASSYTTSTPEFF
NA many TRBJ2-7 TRBV20-1 TGCAGTGCTAGTACAGGGTTTCGGAACGAGCAGTACTTC CSASTGFRNEQYF
NA many TRBJ2-1 TRBV7-6 TGTGCCAGCAGCTCCGACAATGAGCAGTTCTTC CASSSDNEQFF
TRBD1 NA TRBJ2-3 TRBV7-6 TGTGCCAGCAGCTCAGGACAGGGGGCCGGCACAGATACGCAGTATTTT CASSSGQGAGTDTQYF
NA few TRBJ1-2 TRBV5-6 TGTGCCAGCAGCCCGTTACCAGGTTCAAACTATGGCTACACCTTC CASSPLPGSNYGYTF
NA few TRBJ2-7 TRBV5-1 TGCGCCAGCAAGAGGGACTTCTACTCCTACGAGCAGTACTTC CASKRDFYSYEQYF
TRBD1 NA TRBJ2-7 TRBV7-2 TGTGCCAGCCTCATAGGACAGGGGTTTTACGAGCAGTACTTC CASLIGQGFYEQYF
NA NA TRBJ2-1 TRBV3-1 TGTGCCAGCAGCCAATGGGGGGGGCTCGGTGAGCAGTTCTTC CASSQWGGLGEQFF
NA few TRBJ2-7 TRBV3-1 TGTGCCAGCAAGAAGGGATCCTACGAGCAGTACTTC CASKKGSYEQYF
TRBD2 NA TRBJ2-1 TRBV28 TGTGCCAGCAGTCCCTTGGTAGAGCGGGGCCCCTACAATGAGCAGTTCTTC CASSPLVERGPYNEQFF
TRBD2 NA TRBJ2-7 TRBV5-5 TGTGCCAGCAGTGAACCGGGACTAGCGATATACGAGCAGTACTTC CASSEPGLAIYEQYF
TRBD2 few TRBJ2-5 TRBV7-2 TGTGCCAGCAGCTTAGAGCGGGGCGCATTAGGGACCCAGTACTTC CASSLERGALGTQYF
NA many TRBJ2-3 TRBV15 TGTGCCACCAGCAGGGACAGACTAAGCACAGATACGCAGTATTTT CATSRDRLSTDTQYF
NA NA TRBJ2-6 TRBV5-1 TGCGCCAGCAGTATCGGGGGTTCTGGGGCCAACGTCCTGACTTTC CASSIGGSGANVLTF
TRBD1 few TRBJ2-5 TRBV25-1 TGTGCCAGCAGTACCAACCGGGACAGGGTATCGCCCGACCCACAAGAGACCCAGTACTTC CASSTNRDRVSPDPQETQYF
NA NA TRBJ2-5 TRBV5-1 TGCGCCAGCAGCGAACACCGGGACCACCAAGAGACCCAGTACTTC CASSEHRDHQETQYF
NA few TRBJ2-4 TRBV11-2 TGTGCCAGCAGCCAGCAGTCCCCGACTAGGGGCAAAAACATTCAGTACTTC CASSQQSPTRGKNIQYF
TRBD1 NA TRBJ1-5 TRBV6-1 TGTGCCAGCAGACCCGGGACAGGGGGACCGCCCCAGCATTTT CASRPGTGGPPQHF
NA NA TRBJ2-7 TRBV20-1 TGCAGTGCTAGCCCCTCAGGCTCCGGGACCTACGAGCAGTACTTC CSASPSGSGTYEQYF
TRBD2 NA TRBJ2-7 TRBV5-1 TGCGCCAGCAGCTCGACTAGCGTCCGCGAGCAGTACTTC CASSSTSVREQYF
NA NA TRBJ2-1 TRBV7-9 TGTGCCAGCAGCTTTCCCGGGGGTAGGAATGAGCAGTTCTTC CASSFPGGRNEQFF
NA NA TRBJ1-3 TRBV25-1 TGTGCCAGCAGTGAATCTGGAGTAAACACCATATATTTT CASSESGVNTIYF
NA NA TRBJ2-5 TRBV27 TGTGCCAGCAGTTTCGCCCTCTTACAAGAGACCCAGTACTTC CASSFALLQETQYF
NA NA TRBJ1-1 TRBV7-2 TGTGCCAGCAGCTTATTTACGAACACTGAAGCTTTCTTT CASSLFTNTEAFF
TRBD1 many TRBJ2-1 TRBV12-3/TRBV12-4 TGTGCCAGCAGTCTTATGACAGGGACCCCCTCTTACAATGAGCAGTTCTTC CASSLMTGTPSYNEQFF
TRBD2 once TRBJ2-5 TRBV2 TGTGCCAGCAGTGATTCCGGACTAGCGGGAGTTTCAGAGACCCAGTACTTC CASSDSGLAGVSETQYF
TRBD2 NA TRBJ2-2 TRBV5-4 TGTGCCAGCAGCCCGCCGTCTAGCGGGGGTATTGGGGAGCTGTTTTTT CASSPPSSGGIGELFF
NA NA TRBJ2-2 TRBV12-3/TRBV12-4 TGTGCCAGCAGTTTAGGGCAGGGAGGGGAGCTGTTTTTT CASSLGQGGELFF
TRBD2 NA TRBJ2-2 TRBV4-2 TGTGCCAGCAGCCCCATACTAGCGGGAGGGTCTGGCACCGGGGAGCTGTTTTTT CASSPILAGGSGTGELFF
TRBD1 NA TRBJ2-7 TRBV7-9 TGTGCCAGCAGCGACCGACAGGGTCCATACGCCGAGCAGTACTTC CASSDRQGPYAEQYF
NA NA TRBJ1-1 TRBV6-5 TGTGCCAGCAGTTATTTTCGGAGGAGTGGCACTGAAGCTTTCTTT CASSYFRRSGTEAFF
TRBD2 many TRBJ2-2 TRBV5-1 TGCGCCAGCAGCTTCCTAGCGGGAGACACCGGGGAGCTGTTTTTT CASSFLAGDTGELFF
NA few TRBJ2-7 TRBV12-5 TGTGCTAGTGGGGAGGACCCCTGGTACTTC CASGEDPWYF
NA NA TRBJ2-7 TRBV29-1 TGCAGCGTTCGTGACCCGGCGCGGGTCTCCGAGCAGTACTTC CSVRDPARVSEQYF
NA many TRBJ1-1 TRBV5-1 TGCGCCAGCAGCTTGGCTGGGCAGGGGACCGGACGTGAAGCTTTCTTT CASSLAGQGTGREAFF
TRBD2 few TRBJ2-2 TRBV4-3 TGCGCCAGCAGCTGGGAAGCGGGAACCGGGGAGCTGTTTTTT CASSWEAGTGELFF
NA NA TRBJ2-5 TRBV28 TGTGCCAGCAGTGTCCGACGGTACCAAGAGACCCAGTACTTC CASSVRRYQETQYF
NA few TRBJ2-7 TRBV4-2 TGTGCCAGCAGCCAAGAGGGCGGTACCTACGAGCAGTACTTC CASSQEGGTYEQYF
TRBD2 few TRBJ2-7 TRBV20-1 TGCAGTGGGGGGGGAACATCCTACGAGCAGTACTTC CSGGGTSYEQYF
TRBD2 NA TRBJ2-1 TRBV12-3/TRBV12-4 TGTGCCCGCAGTTTATCCGGGACTAGCGGACCAACCTACAATGAGCAGTTCTTC CARSLSGTSGPTYNEQFF
NA NA TRBJ1-1 TRBV12-3/TRBV12-4 TGTGCCAGCAGTCCCACGAGGGGTGTACACACTGAAGCTTTCTTT CASSPTRGVHTEAFF
NA NA TRBJ2-2 TRBV14 TGTGCCAGCAGCCTTCCGGGACTCTACGGGGAGCTGTTTTTT CASSLPGLYGELFF
TRBD1 NA TRBJ2-7 TRBV11-2 TGTGCCAGCAGCTCGGACAGGGGACCCTCCTACGAGCAGTACTTC CASSSDRGPSYEQYF
TRBD1 NA TRBJ2-3 TRBV28 TGTGCCAGCACCCTAAGGACAGGAACCAACGTGGATACGCAGTATTTT CASTLRTGTNVDTQYF
NA NA TRBJ2-7 TRBV20-1 TGCAGTGCGAGGGTGGACGTTCACGAGCAGTACTTC CSARVDVHEQYF
NA few TRBJ2-5 TRBV2 TGTGCCAGCAGTGAAACGGGAACCTCTCAGGAGACCCAGTACTTC CASSETGTSQETQYF
NA NA TRBJ2-4 TRBV6-2/TRBV6-3 TGTGCCAGCATAGACGACAGTGGCAAAAACATTCAGTACTTC CASIDDSGKNIQYF
TRBD2 NA TRBJ2-3 TRBV20-1 TGCAGTGCTCCCCCTAGCGGGGGGCGCACAGATACGCAGTATTTT CSAPPSGGRTDTQYF
TRBD2 few TRBJ2-3 TRBV2 TGTGCCAGAGAGGAGCGGGGGGGGGTAGATACGCAGTATTTT CAREERGGVDTQYF
NA few TRBJ1-6 TRBV10-3 TGTGCCATCAGTGAGTCGAACGCAGGAGCCCTGGATTCACCCCTCCACTTT CAISESNAGALDSPLHF
NA NA TRBJ2-2 TRBV6-2/TRBV6-3 TGTGCCAGCAAGGACAGAATTACCGGGGAGCTGTTTTTT CASKDRITGELFF
TRBD1 NA TRBJ2-5 TRBV6-1 TGTGCCAGCAGAAAGGCCAGGGGGCGGGAGACCCAGTACTTC CASRKARGRETQYF